This T cell receptor beta chain is drawn from a study of graft-versus-host responses after intestinal transplantation. Across the study: Every recipient had anti-thymocyte globulin induction and 2 to 3 years of tacrolimus plus steroids.

Germline CDR1 and CDR2: SGHDN and FVKESK. Trimming pared 4 bases from V and 3 bases from J, leaving 10 bases between. The CDR3 has 13 amino acids. Study-level findings and limits: High graft-versus-host to host-versus-graft clonal ratios were found in allografts of patients who had graft-donor T cell macrochimerism. Early post-transplant HvG declines showed an association with peak circulating GvH clone levels.

Generated by immunoSEQ multiplex PCR, the TCRdb table keeps only in-frame clones and is missing some. Among approximately 25,000 clones, more than 85% were seen once, and the ten largest hold 0.45% to 0.6%. Concerning this clone: Its antigen is unknown.

The chain carries TRBV14 and TRBJ2-7, with D possibly matching TRBD1 (6 bases). This specimen was PBMCs, taken 18 days after transplant. The sequence was collected from a human patient who received an intestinal transplant, so some T cells may come from the graft donor. CDR3 in DNA: TGTGCCAGCAGCCCCATGACAGGCTACGAGCAGTACTTC. This sequence encodes CASSPMTGYEQYF.